A single sample gave rise to the 27 T cell receptor beta chains below, sequenced in a study of T cell clonality in common variable immunodeficiency. Some clones are missing from TCRdb's copy, which holds only in-frame ones; the method was immunoSEQ multiplex PCR. Altogether more than 55,000 clones were found in the sample, and no singletons occur. Input material: peripheral blood mononuclear cells. These receptors all come from a person between 18 and 75 years old in good health.

This clone was seen many times. One end of the junction does not line up with germline, which may come from a read error. Read sequence stops 3 residues before the CDR3 end, and the germline J gene provides the missing end. The J gene is TRBJ1-6, the V gene TRBV4-2; D is unclear. Germline V CDR1 and CDR2: LGHNA, YNFKEQ. The CDR3 is 14 amino acids. The CDR3 DNA, read in part, is TGCGCCAGCAGCACCCGGTCCGGGAATTCACCC. Its translation: CASSTRSGNSP. The complete CDR3 sequence is CASSTRSGNSPLHF.

This clone was seen many times. The sequence runs out 3 residues before the end of the CDR3; the remainder is reconstructed from the germline J gene. V and J are TRBV20-1 and TRBJ2-1; 7 bases match TRBD2. V lost 3 bases, J lost 0 bases, and 5 bases stayed unmatched. This CDR3 region has 15 residues. In germline, CDR1 is DFQATT, CDR2 SNEGSKA (reference sequence). The covered CDR3 bases are TGCAGTGCTAGTGGAGCGGGGTACTCCTACAATGAG. Its translation: CSASGAGYSYNE. The complete CDR3 sequence is CSASGAGYSYNEQFF.

This clone showed up many times. The read gets to within 3 residues of the CDR3 end, and the germline J gene fills in the rest. This chain links TRBV4-1 with TRBJ1-4, with D perhaps matching TRBD1 (5 bases). The CDR3 is 18 amino acids. Trimming cost V 0 bases and J 6 bases, with 20 bases left between them. Germline lookup yields CDR1 MGHRA and CDR2 YSYEKL. The CDR3 bases that were read are TGCGCCAGCAGCCAAGACAGTGCGGGGCTAGGATTGGATGAAAAA. It codes for CASSQDSAGLGLDEK. The entire CDR3 protein reads CASSQDSAGLGLDEKLFF.

The sample holds many counts of this clone. Sequencing ends 3 residues short of the CDR3 end; the germline J gene provides the rest. The rearrangement joins TRBV29-1 to TRBJ2-3; 8 bases line up with TRBD2. The CDR3 is 12 residues long. Germline loops: CDR1 SQVTM, CDR2 ANQGSEA. V trimming: 5 bases; J trimming: 6 bases; junction bases outside the gene matches: 4. Incomplete CDR3 DNA: TGCAGCGTTCGGGGGGGTCGGGATACG. Protein product: CSVRGGRDT. The entire CDR3 is CSVRGGRDTQYF.

Notes on this clone: The junction departs from germline at one end; a sequencing error may be responsible. Sequencing ends 3 residues short of the CDR3 end; the germline J gene provides the rest. The chain couples TRBV5-1 to TRBJ2-2; 7 bases are shared with TRBD1. The germline V gene has CDR1 SGHRS and CDR2 YFSETQ. The CDR3 is 15 amino acids. The part of the CDR3 DNA that was read is TGCGCCAGTAGCTTGGCGAGACAGGGTAATTCACCG. It yields the protein CASSLARQGNSP. The whole CDR3 sequence is CASSLARQGNSPLFF. The full variable domain, completed using reference TRBV5-1 and TRBJ2-2, is KAGVTQTPRYLIKTRGQQVTLSCSPISGHRSVSWYQQTPGQGLQFLFEYFSETQRNKGNFPGRFSGRQFSNSRSEMNVSTLELGDSALYLCASSLARQGNSPLFFGEGSRLTVL.

This clone was detected ten times or more. The CDR3 is cut off 3 residues early in the read; its end comes from the germline J gene. The V call is TRBV5-1, the J call TRBJ1-1, with 9 positions matching TRBD1. The germline CDR1 and CDR2 sequences are SGHRS and YFSETQ. This CDR3 is built from 16 residues. V lost 1 base and J lost 4; bases outside the gene matches: 8. CDR3 region: CASSLHRTGDSTEAFF. The part of the CDR3 DNA that was read is TGCGCCAGCAGCTTGCATCGGACAGGGGACAGCACTGAA.

This clone occurred many times. Sequencing ends 3 residues short of the CDR3 end; the germline J gene provides the rest. The V gene is TRBV10-3, the J gene TRBJ1-4; D might be TRBD1 (6 bases). Trimming stripped 4 bases from V and 0 bases from J, with 12 bases between. Germline assignment: CDR1 ENHRY and CDR2 SYGVKD. The CDR3 is made up of 16 amino acids. Partial CDR3 DNA: TGTGCCATCAGTGGTCAGAAGGGGGCAACTAATGAAAAA. Amino acid sequence: CAISGQKGATNEK. The complete CDR3 sequence is CAISGQKGATNEKLFF.

This clone turned up a few times. Read coverage stops 3 residues before the CDR3 terminus; the germline J gene supplies the remainder. The rearrangement joins TRBV7-2 to TRBJ1-3; possibly TRBD1 for D (5 bases). V lost 5 bases to trimming and J lost 3 bases, with 11 bases between them. The CDR3 is 14 amino acids. The germline V gene has CDR1 SGHTA and CDR2 FQGNSA. CDR3 DNA (partial): TGTGCCAGCAGCCTGAGGGGCGGTGGAAACACC. It is translated as CASSLRGGGNT. The full CDR3 is CASSLRGGGNTIYF.

This clone was counted ten times or more. The CDR3 end is not reached by the read, which stops 3 residues before it; the germline J gene fills it in. The J gene is TRBJ2-1, the V gene TRBV6-4; 13 positions match TRBD2. Trimming took 6 bases from V and 6 from J; bases not matched to a gene: 5. The CDR3 covers 15 residues. Germline lookup yields CDR1 MRHNA and CDR2 SNTAGT. CDR3 DNA (partial): TGTGCCAGCAGCGTACTAGCGGGAGGGTCCAATGAG. Translated, it gives CASSVLAGGSNE. The whole CDR3 reads CASSVLAGGSNEQFF.

This clone was seen at least ten times. The CDR3 end is not reached by the read, which stops 3 residues before it; the germline J gene fills it in. The rearrangement uses TRBV10-1 and TRBJ1-2; no clear D. The length of the CDR3 is 13 residues. Germline-derived CDR1 and CDR2 are WNHNN and SYGVQD (reference sequence). Trimming cost V 3 bases and J 7 bases, with 12 bases left between them. Partial CDR3 DNA: TGCGCCAGCAGTGACAAGGCGGGATCTGGC. It codes for CASSDKAGSG. The CDR3, in full, reads CASSDKAGSGYTF.

In this sample, this clone turned up many times. Read data end 3 residues before the CDR3 end; the end is taken from the germline J gene. The chain uses TRBV7-9 and TRBJ2-4; no definite D call. Deletions cut 5 bases from V and 4 bases from J, with 12 bases between. The CDR3 is 14 residues long. The germline CDR1 and CDR2 sequences are SEHNR and FQNEAQ (reference sequence). The DNA read from the CDR3 is TGTGCCAGCAGCCTGCAGGTAGTAAAAAACATT. This codes for CASSLQVVKNI. The whole CDR3 protein reads CASSLQVVKNIQYF.

Many counts were recorded for this clone. Sequencing ends 3 residues short of the CDR3 end; the germline J gene provides the rest. V is TRBV5-6 and J is TRBJ1-1, with 8 bases identical to TRBD1. The CDR3 has 13 amino acids. V lost 4 bases and J lost 7; bases outside the gene matches: 6. The germline CDR1 and CDR2 sequences are SGHDT and YYEEEE. The CDR3 sequence: CASSHRTGIEAFF. The CDR3 DNA, read in part, is TGTGCCAGCAGCCATAGGACAGGGATTGAA.

This clone was seen repeatedly, ten times or more. The read terminates 3 residues before the CDR3 end, so the remaining end is supplied by the germline J gene. The genes are TRBV6-2 or TRBV6-3 and TRBJ1-5; D gene uncertain. Germline lookup yields CDR1 MNHEY and CDR2 SVGEGT. The germline V and J ends were trimmed by 2 bases and 4 bases, with 6 bases remaining between them. The CDR3 length is 13 residues. The DNA read from the CDR3 is TGTGCCAGCAGTTACGCGGGTAATCAGCCC. Its translation is CASSYAGNQP. The full CDR3 protein is CASSYAGNQPQHF.

This clone was observed many times. The CDR3 end is not reached by the read, which stops 3 residues before it; the germline J gene fills it in. This sequence joins TRBV6-2 or TRBV6-3 and TRBJ2-1; TRBD2 matches at 10 bases. Germline CDR1 reads MNHEY; CDR2 reads SVGEGT. J gave up 5 bases and V 3 bases, and 10 bases lay outside the gene matches. The CDR3 covers 17 residues. CDR3 in amino acids: CASSYFLGLAVNNEQFF. The part of the CDR3 DNA that was read is TGTGCCAGCAGTTATTTTCTAGGACTAGCGGTGAACAATGAG.

This clone has a count of ten or more. The CDR3 end is not reached by the read, which stops 3 residues before it; the germline J gene fills it in. V is TRBV20-1 and J is TRBJ1-6, with D possibly being TRBD1 (6 bases). Germline V gives CDR1 DFQATT, CDR2 SNEGSKA (reference sequence). This CDR3 has 17 residues. Trimming removed 0 bases from V and 7 bases from J, with 19 bases in between. The CDR3 sequence: CSARETGSLDRNSPLHF. The CDR3 DNA, read in part, is TGCAGTGCTAGAGAGACAGGCAGCCTTGACCGGAATTCACCC.

This clone was picked up many times. The CDR3 end is not reached by the read, which stops 3 residues before it; the germline J gene fills it in. V usage is TRBV7-9 and J usage is TRBJ2-3; 7 nucleotides line up with TRBD1. Trimming at V came to 3 bases and at J to 2 bases, leaving 5 bases not matched to a gene. The CDR3 has 15 residues. Per germline, CDR1 SEHNR and CDR2 FQNEAQ (reference sequence). CDR3 DNA, as far as it was read: TGTGCCAGCAGCTTCGATGGACAGGTCACAGATACG. Its translation: CASSFDGQVTDT. The complete CDR3 sequence is CASSFDGQVTDTQYF.

There are many counts of this clone. The read gets to within 3 residues of the CDR3 end, and the germline J gene fills in the rest. The chain is built from TRBV18 and TRBJ2-5; the match to TRBD1 covers 7 bases. Trimming took 3 bases from V and 2 from J; bases not matched to a gene: 0. This CDR3 contains 13 residues. Per the germline V gene, CDR1 is KGHSH and CDR2 is LQKENI. The part of the CDR3 DNA that was read is TGTGCCAGCTCACCGGACAGGCAAGAGACC. This sequence encodes CASSPDRQET. The CDR3 reads in full as CASSPDRQETQYF.

There are many counts of this clone. The read falls 3 residues short of the CDR3 end, and the missing part is taken from the germline J gene. The J gene is TRBJ2-2, the V gene TRBV20-1, with 8 bases fitting TRBD1. This CDR3 comprises 15 residues. The junction had 5 bases not matched to a gene; V was cut back by 0 bases and J by 5 bases. Germline lookup yields CDR1 DFQATT and CDR2 SNEGSKA (reference sequence). The sequenced CDR3 bases are TGCAGTGCTAGAGATCCACAGGGGGGTACCGGGGAG. The encoded protein is CSARDPQGGTGE. The full CDR3 protein is CSARDPQGGTGELFF.

This clone has a count of ten or more. CDR3 bases read: TGCGCCAGCAGCCAAGATGGTTCCCAGGGCTCTGGAAACACC. Translating gives CASSQDGSQGSGNT. The full CDR3 sequence reads CASSQDGSQGSGNTIYF. The chain is built from TRBV4-1 and TRBJ1-3, with a possible D match to TRBD1 (5 bases). The sequenced fragment ends 3 residues before the CDR3 boundary, so the rest is inferred from the germline J gene. The V end lost 0 bases, the J end lost 0 bases, and 12 bases lay between the germline ends. There are 17 residues in the CDR3. Germline loops: CDR1 MGHRA, CDR2 YSYEKL.

At least ten counts were recorded for this clone. The CDR3 end falls 3 residues outside the read, so it is completed with the germline J gene. This rearrangement joins TRBV20-1 to TRBJ1-3; D call uncertain. Per the germline V gene, CDR1 is DFQATT and CDR2 is SNEGSKA (reference sequence). The CDR3 covers 14 residues. V was clipped by 5 bases and J by 4 bases, with 15 bases between them. The CDR3 loop reads CSAPVPELGNTIYF. The CDR3 DNA, read in part, is TGCAGTGCTCCTGTCCCCGAGCTAGGAAACACC.

This clone was seen repeatedly, ten times or more. With the read ending 3 residues before the CDR3 end, the germline J gene is used to fill in that end. The chain employs TRBV4-1 and TRBJ1-2; D gene uncertain. Trimming left V 0 bases short and J 1 base short, with 6 bases between. Germline V gene sequence: CDR1 MGHRA, CDR2 YSYEKL. The CDR3 runs to 14 residues. Incomplete CDR3 DNA: TGCGCCAGCAGCCAAGACAGTATTAACTATGGC. Protein product: CASSQDSINYG. The whole CDR3 region reads CASSQDSINYGYTF.

This clone showed up many times. The read ends 3 residues early relative to the CDR3; the germline J gene fills the gap. The chain is built from TRBV5-1 and TRBJ2-3; 11 bases are shared with TRBD2. Germline V gene data show CDR1 as SGHRS and CDR2 as YFSETQ. Germline trimming cut 4 bases from V and 3 bases from J; bases unmatched to any gene: 16. The CDR3 sequence is 19 residues long. The part of the CDR3 DNA that was read is TGCGCCAGCAGCAGGAATTGGATTAGCGGGGGGGAGGCGACAGATACG. It yields the protein CASSRNWISGGEATDT. The entire CDR3 sequence reads CASSRNWISGGEATDTQYF.

This clone occurred many times. From the germline J gene comes the end of the CDR3, since the read stops 3 residues before it. The chain carries TRBV5-1 and TRBJ1-1, with D possibly being TRBD1 (6 bases). CDR1 and CDR2 (germline): SGHRS, YFSETQ. CDR3 length: 14 residues. The germline V and J ends were trimmed by 2 bases and 2 bases, with 10 bases remaining between them. The DNA read from the CDR3 is TGCGCCAGCAGCTTATTAGGGGGAAACACTGAA. Amino acid sequence: CASSLLGGNTE. The entire CDR3 is CASSLLGGNTEAFF.

To note about this clone: Read sequence stops 3 residues before the CDR3 end, and the germline J gene provides the missing end. The chain employs TRBV10-2 and TRBJ2-3, with TRBD2 matching over 13 bases. This CDR3 has 17 residues. V shed 6 bases, J shed 5 bases, and the junction held 11 bases outside the gene matches. From germline, CDR1 is WSHSY and CDR2 SAAADI. The sequenced CDR3 bases are TGCGCCAGCAGAGGAACTAGCGGGAGGGCCTTGGGAGATACG. It encodes CASRGTSGRALGDT. The complete CDR3 sequence is CASRGTSGRALGDTQYF.

A word on this clone: A read error is possible here, since a much larger clone lies one base away. From the germline J gene comes the end of the CDR3, since the read stops 3 residues before it. The J gene is TRBJ2-3, the V gene TRBV6-2 or TRBV6-3, with 7 bases fitting TRBD2. This CDR3 comprises 14 residues. The V and J ends lost 8 bases and 7 bases, in that order; junction bases with no gene match: 12. The V gene's germline CDR1 is MNHEY and CDR2 SVGEGT. CDR3 bases read: TGTGCCAGCCCCCCTGGGGGGGGGAGAAATACG. This translates into CASPPGGGRNT. The CDR3 in full is CASPPGGGRNTQYF.

This clone came up many times. From the germline J gene comes the end of the CDR3, since the read stops 3 residues before it. This sequence joins TRBV9 and TRBJ1-2; D remains unclear. Trimming shortened V by 2 bases and J by 3 bases, and 11 bases separated the two germline ends. Germline CDR1 and CDR2: SGDLS and YYNGEE. The CDR3 spans 14 residues. The chain's CDR3 is CASSVSNRDYGYTF. CDR3 DNA, as far as it was read: TGTGCCAGCAGCGTCTCAAACCGGGACTATGGC.

This clone was seen many times. The CDR3 goes on 3 residues after the read ends, and that part is filled in from the germline J gene. The V call is TRBV2, the J call TRBJ2-7; 7 positions agree with TRBD1. Germline loops: CDR1 SNHLY, CDR2 FYNNEI. The CDR3 has 14 residues. The trim removed 4 bases at V and 2 bases at J, leaving 5 bases unmatched. CDR3 DNA, as far as it was read: TGTGCCAGCAGTGGAGGACAGGCCGCCTACGAG. Translating gives CASSGGQAAYE. The whole CDR3 sequence is CASSGGQAAYEQYF.